The clone carrying this T cell receptor beta chain was detected only once. Its antigen is unknown. Profiled with immunoSEQ multiplex PCR; TCRdb holds only in-frame clones, not every one. The repertoire has about 14,000 clones, approximately 70% of them found once; the top ten carry under 2.5%. This sample is part of a study of memory B cells and T cells in multiple sclerosis. This CDR3 has 14 residues. V was shortened by 2 bases and J by 4 bases, with 9 bases between the two germline ends. Germline loops: CDR1 SGHTA, CDR2 FQGNSA. Study-wide points: Normalization was needed because clone-set size differences affected shared clonotype counts.

The sequence was collected from a human donor with multiple sclerosis. The V gene is TRBV7-2, the J gene TRBJ1-5; possible D gene TRBD1, 5 bases. Sequences were obtained from memory (CD45RO+) CD4+ T cells from blood. CDR3 nucleotides: TGTGCCAGCAGCTTAATAGGGGTAAATCAGCCCCAGCATTTT. It translates to CASSLIGVNQPQHF.